These 22 T cell receptor beta chains originate from one sample sequenced in a study of blood T cell repertoires in COVID-19. Clones were sequenced by immunoSEQ multiplex PCR, and TCRdb holds only the in-frame ones, with some missing. The top ten hold 9.5% to 15% of the sample, which has about 190,000 clones, around 79% seen once. The sequenced sample consisted of peripheral blood. Receptors were obtained from a woman aged 45-59 years with acute or convalescent COVID-19.

This chain uses TRBV18 with TRBJ2-5; D unclear. V was trimmed by 2 bases and J by 2 bases, leaving 12 bases between them. Per the germline V gene, CDR1 is KGHSH and CDR2 is LQKENI. This CDR3 comprises 15 residues. DNA for the CDR3: TGTGCCAGCTCACCATTGCTCTCCAGTCAAGAGACCCAGTACTTC. Translated: CASSPLLSSQETQYF.

The chain is built from TRBV21-1 and TRBJ2-5; the table gives TRBD2 as D, unverified against the DNA. TRBV21-1 is termed a pseudogene. The CDR3 spans 15 residues. CDR3 in DNA: TGTGCCAGCAGCAAAGCGCGGGGGGGTGTTGAGACCCAGTACTTC. Residues: CASSKARGGVETQYF.

The chain links TRBV15 to TRBJ1-2; 8 nucleotides agree with TRBD1. Per germline, CDR1 LNHNV and CDR2 YYDKDF (reference sequence). This CDR3 region has 15 residues. The ends lost 2 bases at V and 6 bases at J; junction bases unmatched: 8. The CDR3, as DNA: TGTGCCACCAGCAGAAAGGGACAGGCGACGGATGGCTACACCTTC. It specifies CATSRKGQATDGYTF.

This clone appeared a few times. This rearrangement joins TRBV5-1 to TRBJ2-7; tentative D call: TRBD2 (6 bases). The CDR3 covers 15 residues. Trimming cost V 3 bases and J 3 bases, with 16 bases left between them. Germline-derived CDR1 and CDR2 are SGHRS and YFSETQ. DNA of the CDR3: TGCGCCAGCAGCTCCGTACCGGGAGAGGGCTACGAGCAGTACTTC. Translation: CASSSVPGEGYEQYF.

This clone was counted a few times. The V call is TRBV19, the J call TRBJ2-7; TRBD1 aligns across 9 bases. Trimming cost V 5 bases and J 2 bases; bases outside gene matches: 4. Germline loops: CDR1 LNHDA, CDR2 SQIVND (reference sequence). The CDR3 is 14 amino acids. The CDR3 spells CASSPGTGTYEQYF. CDR3 nucleotide sequence: TGTGCCAGTAGTCCAGGGACAGGGACCTACGAGCAGTACTTC.

The chain links TRBV15 to TRBJ1-5; no firm D call. CDR3 length: 14 amino acids. Germline V gene lookup returns CDR1 LNHNV and CDR2 YYDKDF (reference sequence). Between the trimmed V and J ends, which lost 3 bases and 5 bases, there was a span of 11 bases. In DNA form, the CDR3 reads TGTGCCACCAGCAGCTACGGTAATTATCAGCCCCAGCATTTT. This translates into CATSSYGNYQPQHF.

The sample holds one count of this clone. This chain connects TRBV15 to TRBJ1-4, with 8 bases matching TRBD1. V gave up 8 bases and J gave up 3 bases; unmatched junction bases: 11. The CDR3 loop spans 16 amino acids. Germline CDR1 reads LNHNV; CDR2 reads YYDKDF (reference sequence). In nucleotides, the CDR3 is TGTGCCACCGAGACTACGACAGGGGATGCTAATGAAAAACTGTTTTTT. It specifies CATETTTGDANEKLFF.

This chain connects TRBV5-4 to TRBJ2-1, with 10 bases identical to TRBD2. V was clipped by 2 bases and J by 8 bases; unmatched bases: 7. The CDR3 loop spans 15 amino acids. The germline V gene encodes CDR1 SGHNT and CDR2 YYREEE (reference sequence). The CDR3 sequence: CASSLVTSGMDEQFF. The CDR3 DNA is TGTGCCAGCAGCTTAGTAACTAGCGGGATGGATGAGCAGTTCTTC. The whole variable domain, remainder taken from reference TRBV5-4 and TRBJ2-1, is ETGVTQSPTHLIKTRGQQVTLRCSSQSGHNTVSWYQQALGQGPQFIFQYYREEENGRGNFPPRFSGLQFPNYSSELNVNALELDDSALYLCASSLVTSGMDEQFFGPGTRLTVL.

This clone was observed a handful of times. The rearrangement links TRBV18 to TRBJ2-1; 8 bases are a match to TRBD2. J was trimmed by 8 bases and V by 2 bases; bases with no gene match: 8. The CDR3 totals 15 residues. CDR1 and CDR2 from the germline V gene are KGHSH and LQKENI. The CDR3 DNA is TGTGCCAGCTCACCAGCGGGAGGCCCCGCCGATGAGCAGTTCTTC. This encodes CASSPAGGPADEQFF.

The rearrangement joins TRBV12-3 or TRBV12-4 to TRBJ1-2; no reliable D call. The V end lost 3 bases, the J end lost 8 bases, and 10 bases lay between the germline ends. The CDR3 has 12 amino acids. The CDR3 reads CASSFFPGGYTF. In DNA form, the CDR3 reads TGTGCCAGCAGTTTCTTCCCGGGGGGCTACACCTTC.

The gene calls are TRBV5-4 and TRBJ2-7, with D perhaps matching TRBD1 (6 bases). The ends were cut back, 4 bases at V and 4 bases at J, with 15 bases in the middle. The CDR3 is 14 residues long. Germline V lookup: CDR1 SGHNT, CDR2 YYREEE (reference sequence). For the CDR3, the DNA is TGTGCCAGCAGCGTAAGGGACAAAGGATACGAGCAGTACTTC. Translating gives CASSVRDKGYEQYF.

The chain carries TRBV7-6 and TRBJ2-7; 8 bases fit TRBD1. This CDR3 comprises 15 residues. V lost 6 bases to trimming and J lost 4 bases; unmatched junction nucleotides: 11. The germline V gene encodes CDR1 SGHVS and CDR2 FNYEAQ. CDR3 sequence reads: CASSRASGGWYEQYF. The CDR3 DNA reads TGTGCCAGCAGTCGTGCCTCAGGGGGCTGGTACGAGCAGTACTTC.

The gene calls are TRBV7-9 and TRBJ2-2; 8 bases agree with TRBD1. V shed 10 bases, J shed 2 bases, and the junction held 3 bases outside the gene matches. In germline, CDR1 is SEHNR, CDR2 FQNEAQ (reference sequence). This CDR3 has 13 residues. The CDR3 reads CATGTGNTGELFF. DNA of the CDR3: TGTGCCACGGGGACAGGCAACACCGGGGAGCTGTTTTTT.

This clone was seen more than once but under ten times. The gene calls are TRBV11-2 and TRBJ2-7, with 11 bases matching TRBD2. Germline-derived CDR1 and CDR2 are SGHAT and FQNNGV. With 4 bases clipped from V and 3 bases from J, the junction kept 5 bases outside the gene matches. The CDR3 length is 15 residues. The CDR3 region has the DNA TGTGCCAGCAGCTCCATAGCGGGGGGGCACTACGAGCAGTACTTC. Translation: CASSSIAGGHYEQYF.

The chain joins TRBV2 to TRBJ2-2, with D perhaps matching TRBD2 (6 bases). From germline, CDR1 is SNHLY and CDR2 FYNNEI. The CDR3 consists of 16 residues. V dropped 5 bases and J dropped 6 bases, with 19 bases sitting between them. The CDR3 spells CASSRAGTAGPGELFF. In nucleotides, the CDR3 is TGTGCCAGCAGTCGAGCCGGGACTGCGGGTCCCGGGGAGCTGTTTTTT.

This clone was seen only once. The genes are TRBV30 and TRBJ1-3; D is ambiguous. V was clipped by 2 bases and J by 0 bases, with 8 bases between them. The germline CDR1 and CDR2 sequences are GTSNPN and SVGIG (reference sequence). The CDR3 totals 14 residues. The CDR3 sequence: CAWSMSNSGNTIYF. In nucleotides, the CDR3 is TGTGCCTGGAGTATGTCAAACTCTGGAAACACCATATATTTT.

The chain uses TRBV10-3 and TRBJ2-2; no clear D. Germline-derived CDR1 and CDR2 are ENHRY and SYGVKD. The CDR3 has 12 amino acids. Trimming stripped 6 bases from V and 3 bases from J, with 5 bases between. CDR3 DNA sequence: TGTGCCATCAGCCCGGACACCGGGGAGCTGTTTTTT. Protein sequence: CAISPDTGELFF.

This clone was seen once. The chain recombines TRBV11-2 with TRBJ2-3; D unclear. The CDR3 loop spans 13 amino acids. Germline-derived CDR1 and CDR2 are SGHAT and FQNNGV. The V end lost 5 bases, the J end lost 4 bases, and 10 bases lay between the germline ends. DNA for the CDR3: TGTGCCAGCAGCCCGGGTGGGTCAGATACGCAGTATTTT. Amino acids: CASSPGGSDTQYF. The full variable domain, rest sourced from reference TRBV11-2 and TRBJ2-3, is EAGVAQSPRYKIIEKRQSVAFWCNPISGHATLYWYQQILGQGPKLLIQFQNNGVVDDSQLPKDRFSAERLKGVDSTLKIQPAKLEDSAVYLCASSPGGSDTQYFGPGTRLTVL.

The V call is TRBV19, the J call TRBJ2-7; TRBD2 might be the D (6 bases). The V gene's germline CDR1 is LNHDA and CDR2 SQIVND (reference sequence). The CDR3 is 14 residues long. The ends were cut back, 5 bases at V and 0 bases at J, with 11 bases in the middle. The CDR3 DNA reads TGTGCCAGTAGTTACGCGGACTACTCCTACGAGCAGTACTTC. This encodes CASSYADYSYEQYF.

The gene calls are TRBV5-1 and TRBJ2-2; D perhaps matches TRBD2 (6 bases). The V end was cut by 5 bases, the J end by 2 bases, with 10 bases between. This CDR3 comprises 14 residues. Germline CDR1 is SGHRS and CDR2 is YFSETQ. The CDR3 spells CASRGLLNTGELFF. The CDR3 nucleotides are TGCGCCAGCAGGGGACTCCTAAACACCGGGGAGCTGTTTTTT. Based on the CDR3 plus reference TRBV5-1 and TRBJ2-2, the full variable domain is KAGVTQTPRYLIKTRGQQVTLSCSPISGHRSVSWYQQTPGQGLQFLFEYFSETQRNKGNFPGRFSGRQFSNSRSEMNVSTLELGDSALYLCASRGLLNTGELFFGEGSRLTVL.

The chain carries TRBV30 and TRBJ1-2; TRBD1 agrees at 7 bases. The CDR3 has 13 residues. Germline V CDR1 and CDR2: GTSNPN, SVGIG (reference sequence). V shed 2 bases, J shed 7 bases, and the junction held 7 bases outside the gene matches. The CDR3 DNA is TGTGCCTGGAGTCCGGGACCAGGGGGTGGCTACACCTTC. Translated, it gives CAWSPGPGGGYTF.

The gene calls are TRBV28 and TRBJ2-4; 8 bases line up with TRBD1. Trimming at V came to 7 bases and at J to 1 base, leaving 9 bases not matched to a gene. The CDR3 spans 16 residues. Germline V lookup: CDR1 MDHEN, CDR2 SYDVKM. Here the CDR3 reads CASNTQGAPAKNIQYF. DNA of the CDR3: TGTGCCAGCAACACCCAGGGGGCGCCGGCCAAAAACATTCAGTACTTC.